This TCR beta chain comes out of a study of graft-versus-host responses after intestinal transplantation. Study-level points and caveats: The study associated peak circulating GvH clone levels with early post-transplant HvG declines.

The CDR3 runs to 14 residues. The V and J ends lost 3 bases and 3 bases, in that order; junction bases with no gene match: 5. Germline assignment: CDR1 MGHRA and CDR2 YSYEKL. In the case of this clone: Its antigen is unknown.

Profiling relied on immunoSEQ multiplex PCR, and the TCRdb table lists in-frame clones only, not all of them. The data contain 45,000 to 55,000 clones, roughly nine tenths of them seen just once; the ten biggest clones take up approximately 5.1%. The chain employs TRBV4-1 and TRBJ2-7; TRBD1 agrees at 7 bases. This specimen consisted of PBMCs, obtained 650 to 670 days after intestinal transplant. The source of this sequence is a human patient who received an intestinal transplant, so some T cells may come from the graft donor. CDR3 sequence (DNA): TGCGCCAGCAGCCAGACAGGGCCCAACTACGAGCAGTACTTC. Protein sequence: CASSQTGPNYEQYF.